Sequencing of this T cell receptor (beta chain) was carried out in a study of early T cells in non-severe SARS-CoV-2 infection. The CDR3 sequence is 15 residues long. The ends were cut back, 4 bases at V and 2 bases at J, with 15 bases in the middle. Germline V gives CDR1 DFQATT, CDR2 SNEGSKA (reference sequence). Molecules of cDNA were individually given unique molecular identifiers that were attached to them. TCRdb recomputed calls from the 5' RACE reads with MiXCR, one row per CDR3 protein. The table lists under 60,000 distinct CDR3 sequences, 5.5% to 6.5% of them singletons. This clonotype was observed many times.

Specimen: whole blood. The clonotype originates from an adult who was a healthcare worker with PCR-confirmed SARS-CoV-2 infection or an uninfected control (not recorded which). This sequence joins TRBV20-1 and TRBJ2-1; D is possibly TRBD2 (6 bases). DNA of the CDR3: TGCAGTGCTAACTTCCCGACTAGGACCTACAATGAGCAGTTCTTC. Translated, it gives CSANFPTRTYNEQFF.